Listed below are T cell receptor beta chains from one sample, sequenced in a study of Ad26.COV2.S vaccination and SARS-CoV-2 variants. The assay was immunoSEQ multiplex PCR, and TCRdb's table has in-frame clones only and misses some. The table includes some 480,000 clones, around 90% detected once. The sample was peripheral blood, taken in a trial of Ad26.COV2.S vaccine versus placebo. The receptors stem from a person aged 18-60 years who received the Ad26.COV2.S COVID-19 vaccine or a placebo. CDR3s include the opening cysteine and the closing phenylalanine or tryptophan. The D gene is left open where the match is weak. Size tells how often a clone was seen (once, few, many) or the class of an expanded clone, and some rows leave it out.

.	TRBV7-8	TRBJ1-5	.	CASSLAGIGNQPQHF	TGTGCCAGCAGCTTAGCGGGAATCGGCAATCAGCCCCAGCATTTT
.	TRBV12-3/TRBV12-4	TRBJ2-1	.	CASGSTSSNEQFF	TGTGCCAGCGGATCTACTAGCAGCAATGAGCAGTTCTTC
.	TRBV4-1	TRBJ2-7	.	CASGRDVGFEQYF	TGCGCCAGCGGAAGAGACGTCGGGTTCGAGCAGTACTTC
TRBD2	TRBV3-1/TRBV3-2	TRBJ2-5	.	CASSQGAGPQETQYF	TGTGCCAGCAGCCAAGGAGCGGGACCCCAAGAGACCCAGTACTTC
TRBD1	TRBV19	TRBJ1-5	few	CASTKDRGQPQHF	TGTGCCAGTACCAAAGACAGGGGTCAGCCCCAGCATTTT
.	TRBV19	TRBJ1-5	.	CASSIRAGDSNQPQHF	TGTGCCAGTAGTATTAGGGCCGGAGATAGCAATCAGCCCCAGCATTTT
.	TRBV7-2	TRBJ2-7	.	CASSSLLVGPYEQYF	TGTGCCAGCAGCTCCCTACTAGTAGGCCCCTACGAGCAGTACTTC
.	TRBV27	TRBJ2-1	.	CASSSGYTSNEQFF	TGTGCCAGCAGTTCTGGATATACTAGCAATGAGCAGTTCTTC
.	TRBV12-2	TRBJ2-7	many	CASRLAKGLAGTGSYEQYF	TGTGCAAGTCGCTTAGCGAAGGGACTAGCGGGGACTGGCTCCTACGAGCAGTACTTC
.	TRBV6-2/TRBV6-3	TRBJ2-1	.	CASSDLNEQFF	TGTGCCAGCAGCGACCTCAATGAGCAGTTCTTC
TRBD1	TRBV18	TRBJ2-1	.	CASSPTGGSYNEQFF	TGTGCCAGCTCACCGACAGGGGGCTCCTACAATGAGCAGTTCTTC
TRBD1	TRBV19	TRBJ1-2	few	CASTPGQGRNGYTF	TGTGCCAGTACGCCGGGACAGGGAAGAAATGGCTACACCTTC
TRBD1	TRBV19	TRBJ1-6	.	CASRPQGGHSPLHF	TGTGCCAGTAGACCACAGGGGGGACATTCACCCCTCCACTTT
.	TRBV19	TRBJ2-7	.	CASSISFRAAGPYEQYF	TGTGCCAGTAGTATATCTTTTCGGGCGGCGGGCCCCTACGAGCAGTACTTC
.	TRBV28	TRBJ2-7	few	CASSLLLYEQYF	TGTGCCAGCAGTTTACTCCTCTACGAGCAGTACTTC
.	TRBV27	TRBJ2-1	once	CASSLGRNPYNEQFF	TGTGCCAGCAGTTTAGGACGTAACCCCTACAATGAGCAGTTCTTC
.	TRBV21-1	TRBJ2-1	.	CASSPRQGTDSYNEQFF	TGTGCCAGCAGCCCGCGACAAGGGACAGACTCCTACAATGAGCAGTTCTTC
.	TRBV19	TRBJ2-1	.	CASSTNNKYNEQFF	TGTGCCAGTAGTACTAATAACAAGTACAATGAGCAGTTCTTC
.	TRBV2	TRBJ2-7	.	CASRVSSYEQYF	TGTGCCAGCCGGGTGTCCTCTTACGAGCAGTACTTC
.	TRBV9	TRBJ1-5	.	CASSVDSYSNQPQHF	TGTGCCAGCAGCGTAGATAGCTATAGCAATCAGCCCCAGCATTTT
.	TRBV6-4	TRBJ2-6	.	CASSDSGGSGANVLTF	TGTGCCAGCAGTGACTCAGGGGGCTCTGGGGCCAACGTCCTGACTTTC
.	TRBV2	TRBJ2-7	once	CASSESRASYEQYF	TGTGCCAGCAGTGAAAGCAGGGCATCCTACGAGCAGTACTTC
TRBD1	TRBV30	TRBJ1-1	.	CAWAQGAPNTEAFF	TGTGCCTGGGCACAGGGGGCGCCGAACACTGAAGCTTTCTTT
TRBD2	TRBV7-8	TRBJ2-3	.	CASSLALVGRLAGGIADTQYF	TGTGCCAGCAGCTTAGCTCTTGTCGGTCGACTAGCGGGAGGGATTGCAGATACGCAGTATTTT
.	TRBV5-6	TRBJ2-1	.	CASSLDSSGNEQFF	TGTGCCAGCAGCTTGGATTCATCGGGGAATGAGCAGTTCTTC
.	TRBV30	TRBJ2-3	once	CAWNGQALADTQYF	TGTGCCTGGAACGGACAAGCCCTAGCAGATACGCAGTATTTT
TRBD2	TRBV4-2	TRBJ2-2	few	CASSQDPGGPTGELFF	TGTGCCAGCAGCCAAGATCCGGGAGGGCCCACCGGGGAGCTGTTTTTT
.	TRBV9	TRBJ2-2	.	CASSVEVRHTGELFF	TGTGCCAGCAGCGTAGAGGTCAGACACACCGGGGAGCTGTTTTTT
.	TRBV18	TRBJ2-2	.	CASSPVTGDRGELFF	TGTGCCAGCTCACCAGTGACAGGTGACCGGGGGGAGCTGTTTTTT
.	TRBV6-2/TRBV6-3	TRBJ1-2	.	CASSYWGTSGYTF	TGTGCCAGCAGTTACTGGGGGACCTCTGGCTACACCTTC
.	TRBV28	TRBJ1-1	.	CASSLGRNTEAFF	TGTGCCAGCAGTTTGGGACGGAACACTGAAGCTTTCTTT
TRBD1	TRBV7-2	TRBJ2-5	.	CASSGQGVGVSETQYF	TGTGCCAGCAGCGGGCAGGGGGTAGGGGTTTCAGAGACCCAGTACTTC
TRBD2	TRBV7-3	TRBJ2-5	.	CASSLYGLAGEETQYF	TGTGCCAGCAGCTTATACGGACTAGCGGGAGAAGAGACCCAGTACTTC
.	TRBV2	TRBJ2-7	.	CASGDSYEQYF	TGTGCCAGCGGGGATTCCTACGAGCAGTACTTC
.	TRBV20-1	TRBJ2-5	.	CSARKEETQYF	TGCAGTGCTAGGAAGGAAGAGACCCAGTACTTC
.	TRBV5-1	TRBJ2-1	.	CASSGGGALSSYNEQFF	TGCGCCAGCAGCGGGGGGGGCGCCCTCAGCTCCTACAATGAGCAGTTCTTC
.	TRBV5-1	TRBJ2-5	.	CASSRISNQETQYF	TGCGCCAGCAGCCGCATATCGAACCAAGAGACCCAGTACTTC
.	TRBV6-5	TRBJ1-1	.	CASSARGGAEAFF	TGTGCCAGCAGCGCCCGGGGGGGGGCTGAAGCTTTCTTT
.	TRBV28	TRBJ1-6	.	CASSLPGSWSSPLHF	TGTGCCAGCAGTCTCCCGGGAAGTTGGTCTTCACCCCTCCACTTT
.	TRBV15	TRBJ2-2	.	CATSRAGELFF	TGTGCCACCAGCAGAGCTGGGGAGCTGTTTTTT
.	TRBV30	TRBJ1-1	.	CAWTERITEAFF	TGTGCCTGGACCGAACGGATCACTGAAGCTTTCTTT
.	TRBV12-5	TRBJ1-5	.	CASGMGDSNQPQHF	TGTGCTAGTGGGATGGGGGACTCTAATCAGCCCCAGCATTTT
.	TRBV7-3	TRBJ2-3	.	CASSLGAPSTDTQYF	TGTGCCAGCAGCTTAGGAGCGCCTTCCACAGATACGCAGTATTTT
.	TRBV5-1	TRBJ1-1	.	CASSLEGVVTEAFF	TGCGCCAGCAGCTTGGAGGGGGTTGTCACTGAAGCTTTCTTT
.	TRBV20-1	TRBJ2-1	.	CSASPATDNEQFF	TGCAGTGCTAGTCCCGCGACAGATAATGAGCAGTTCTTC
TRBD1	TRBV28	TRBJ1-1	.	CASSPGGWDTEAFF	TGTGCCAGCAGTCCAGGGGGCTGGGACACTGAAGCTTTCTTT
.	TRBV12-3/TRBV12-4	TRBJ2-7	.	CASSMTASYEQYF	TGTGCCAGCAGTATGACAGCCTCCTACGAGCAGTACTTC
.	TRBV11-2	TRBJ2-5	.	CASSLGAPTRSNQETQYF	TGTGCCAGCAGCTTAGGAGCCCCCACGAGATCCAACCAAGAGACCCAGTACTTC
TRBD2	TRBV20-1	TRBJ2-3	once	CSASLPSGGTDTQYF	TGCAGTGCTAGTCTACCTAGCGGGGGCACAGATACGCAGTATTTT
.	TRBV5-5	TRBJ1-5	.	CASSLVGLQINQPQHF	TGTGCCAGCAGCTTGGTGGGTTTACAGATCAATCAGCCCCAGCATTTT
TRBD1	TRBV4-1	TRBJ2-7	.	CASSQDWGQGDEQYF	TGCGCCAGCAGCCAAGATTGGGGACAGGGGGACGAGCAGTACTTC
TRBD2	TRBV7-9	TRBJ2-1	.	CASSVVAGSNEQFF	TGTGCCAGCAGTGTGGTAGCGGGATCCAATGAGCAGTTCTTC
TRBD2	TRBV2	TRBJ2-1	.	CASKASGYNEQFF	TGTGCCAGCAAGGCTAGCGGTTACAATGAGCAGTTCTTC
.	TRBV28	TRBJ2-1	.	CASSFGRHNEQFF	TGTGCCAGCAGTTTTGGACGCCACAATGAGCAGTTCTTC